The TCR beta chain described here comes from a study of blood T cell repertoires in COVID-19. Study as a whole: Italy, Spain and the United States were the sources of the convalescent and acute COVID-19 samples.

Generated by immunoSEQ multiplex PCR, the TCRdb table keeps only in-frame clones and is missing some. The table records 180,000 or so clones, 75% to 90% of them present only once. The study recruited people aged about 18 to 95 years across some 23 US areas. Among Cohort 3 donors, those recovered had two negative PCRs, clearance, or symptom resolution. The clonotype was recovered from a woman aged 55 to 70 who had recovered from COVID-19. The sample taken for sequencing was PBMCs or T cells enriched from blood (not recorded which).

The CDR3, as DNA: TGTGCCAGCAGCCCCGGACTAGCGGGGTACTCCTACGAGCAGTACTTC. Its translation: CASSPGLAGYSYEQYF. J is TRBJ2-7 and V is TRBV7-8; 12 bases map to TRBD2. The CDR3 length is 16 residues. With V trimmed by 5 bases and J by 0 bases, 5 bases remained unmatched. CDR1 SGHVS and CDR2 FQNEAQ come from the germline V gene.